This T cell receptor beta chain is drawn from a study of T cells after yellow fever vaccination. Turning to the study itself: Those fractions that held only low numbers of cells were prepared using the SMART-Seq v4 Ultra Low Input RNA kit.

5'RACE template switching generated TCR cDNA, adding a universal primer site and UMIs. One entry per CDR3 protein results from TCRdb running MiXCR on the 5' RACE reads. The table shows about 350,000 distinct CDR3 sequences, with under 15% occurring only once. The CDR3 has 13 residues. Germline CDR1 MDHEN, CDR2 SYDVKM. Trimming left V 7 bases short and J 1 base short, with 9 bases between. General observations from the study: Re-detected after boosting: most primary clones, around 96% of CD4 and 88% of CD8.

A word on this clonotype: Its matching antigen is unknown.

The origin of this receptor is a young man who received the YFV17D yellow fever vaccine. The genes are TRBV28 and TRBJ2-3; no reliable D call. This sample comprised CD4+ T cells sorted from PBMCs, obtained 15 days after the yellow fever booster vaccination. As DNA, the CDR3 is TGTGCCAGCATGCAGCCAGGCACAGATACGCAGTATTTT. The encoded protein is CASMQPGTDTQYF.